This T cell receptor (beta chain) is drawn from a study of patients and donors after allogeneic stem cell transplantation. TCRdb called the RT-PCR reads again in MiXCR, with one record for every CDR3 protein. The sample yields about 150,000 distinct CDR3 sequences, 37% seen once. V was clipped by 6 bases and J by 4 bases; unmatched bases: 10. Germline CDR1 SQVTM, CDR2 ANQGSEA. The CDR3 is 14 amino acids. The table lists this clonotype with a few counts. The rearrangement links TRBV29-1 to TRBJ1-2; TRBD1 aligns across 8 bases. The clonotype originates from a human donor who was either an allogeneic HSCT recipient or a stem cell or donor lymphocyte infusion donor (not recorded which). It is not recorded whose cells these are; they may come from a transplant donor. The sample was blood, either unsorted or a sorted T cell fraction (not recorded which). The CDR3 DNA reads as TGCAGCGTCGAGGGACAGGTTGGACGCTATGGCTACACCTTC. Its translation: CSVEGQVGRYGYTF.